This record looks at one T cell receptor (beta chain) sequence and its context. Method: immunoSEQ multiplex PCR; TCRdb's copy keeps in-frame clones and lacks some. The repertoire holds approximately 280,000 clones, with approximately 90% as singletons. These data are taken from a study of blood T cell repertoires in COVID-19. Study details: T cells, B-cell-depleted T cells, or PBMCs supplied cDNA or gDNA.

V was trimmed by 1 base and J by 6 bases, leaving 16 bases between them. The CDR3 length is 15 residues. The V gene's germline CDR1 is SGHAT and CDR2 FQNNGV. The receptor was derived from a middle-aged man with acute or convalescent COVID-19. Specimen: peripheral blood. This chain connects TRBV11-2 to TRBJ2-7, with D unresolved. The CDR3 reads CASSLVVEKRGEQYF. The CDR3 DNA reads as TGTGCCAGCAGCTTAGTGGTGGAAAAACGAGGCGAGCAGTACTTC.